These 32 T cell receptor beta chains were sequenced from one sample in a study of blood T cell repertoires in COVID-19. Method: immunoSEQ multiplex PCR; TCRdb's copy keeps in-frame clones and lacks some. The sample shows roughly 80,000 clones, around 85% of them seen only once. The sequenced material came from peripheral blood. Receptors originate from a woman aged 70 to 79 with acute or convalescent COVID-19.

The CDR3 coding sequence is TGTGCCAGCAAGGGGACAGGCGAGACCCAGTACTTC. This sequence encodes CASKGTGETQYF. This sequence joins TRBV6-5 and TRBJ2-5; 8 positions match TRBD1. With V trimmed by 7 bases and J by 5 bases, 3 bases remained unmatched. The CDR3 has 12 amino acids. Germline loops: CDR1 MNHEY, CDR2 SVGAGI.

The sample holds one count of this clone. The CDR3 spells CASSDSNPPRANYGYTF. In DNA form, the CDR3 reads TGTGCCAGCAGTGACTCAAACCCCCCCAGGGCGAACTATGGCTACACCTTC. The chain has TRBV6-4 and TRBJ1-2; D is perhaps TRBD1 (5 bases). The germline V gene has CDR1 MRHNA and CDR2 SNTAGT. Trimming shortened V by 0 bases and J by 2 bases, and 16 bases separated the two germline ends. CDR3 length: 17 amino acids.

The chain links TRBV11-3 to TRBJ1-4, with D possibly TRBD1 on 5 matching bases. This CDR3 spans 12 amino acids. The germline CDR1 and CDR2 sequences are SGHNT and YENEEA. Trimming stripped 7 bases from V and 8 bases from J, with 11 bases between. CDR3 residues: CASTREDEKLFF. As DNA, the CDR3 is TGTGCCAGCACCAGGGAGGACGAAAAACTGTTTTTT. Based on the CDR3 plus reference TRBV11-3 and TRBJ1-4, the full variable domain is EAGVVQSPRYKIIEKKQPVAFWCNPISGHNTLYWYLQNLGQGPELLIRYENEEAVDDSQLPKDRFSAERLKGVDSTLKIQPAELGDSAVYLCASTREDEKLFFGSGTQLSVL.

The table lists this clone with a few counts. The genes are TRBV11-3 and TRBJ2-5; perhaps TRBD1 as D (5 bases). Germline loops: CDR1 SGHNT, CDR2 YENEEA. This CDR3 has 13 residues. The V and J ends lost 5 bases and 10 bases respectively, with 17 bases between them. CDR3 sequence (DNA): TGTGCCAGCAGCCAGCAGGGTGACGGTGGCCAGTACTTC. Amino acids: CASSQQGDGGQYF. Based on the CDR3 plus reference TRBV11-3 and TRBJ2-5, the full variable domain is EAGVVQSPRYKIIEKKQPVAFWCNPISGHNTLYWYLQNLGQGPELLIRYENEEAVDDSQLPKDRFSAERLKGVDSTLKIQPAELGDSAVYLCASSQQGDGGQYFGPGTRLLVL.

V usage is TRBV4-3 and J usage is TRBJ2-1; a weak D match, TRBD2 (6 bases). The CDR3 has 20 amino acids. In germline, CDR1 is LGHNA, CDR2 YSLEER. Trimming cost V 1 base and J 3 bases, with 25 bases left between them. CDR3: CASSQGYFDVTSGYYNEQFF. CDR3 bases: TGCGCCAGCAGCCAAGGATATTTTGACGTTACCAGCGGGTACTACAATGAGCAGTTCTTC.

This clone was detected a few times. The chain uses TRBV18 and TRBJ1-1; maybe TRBD1 (5 bases). The germline V gene has CDR1 KGHSH and CDR2 LQKENI. V lost 6 bases and J 4 bases, leaving 15 bases between the germline ends. The CDR3 consists of 14 residues. The CDR3 coding sequence is TGTGCCAGCTCCTCCTCTCAGGGCGGCACTGAAGCTTTCTTT. Encoded protein: CASSSSQGGTEAFF.

The V call is TRBV14, the J call TRBJ2-7, with D possibly matching TRBD2 (5 bases). Germline V gives CDR1 SGHDN, CDR2 FVKESK. Trimming took off 3 bases at V and 6 bases at J, with 21 bases between the two ends. This CDR3 spans 16 amino acids. The CDR3 nucleotides are TGTGCCAGCAGCCAGGGCGGCTACTTTCGCGAGGGCGAGCAGTACGTC. Translation: CASSQGGYFREGEQYV.

This clone was detected only a few times. J is TRBJ2-7 and V is TRBV24-1, with TRBD1 matching 8 bases. The CDR3 sequence is 16 residues long. With 9 bases clipped from V and 2 bases from J, the junction kept 14 bases outside the gene matches. The germline gives CDR1 KGHDR, CDR2 SFDVKD. CDR3 amino acids: CATGDRRSVGTYEQYV. CDR3 bases: TGTGCCACCGGGGACAGGAGAAGTGTGGGAACCTACGAGCAGTACGTC.

The J gene is TRBJ1-5, the V gene TRBV29-1; tentative D call: TRBD1 (5 bases). The V gene lost 4 bases and the J gene lost 6 bases, with 13 bases spanning the gap. The CDR3 spans 13 residues. Per the germline V gene, CDR1 is SQVTM and CDR2 is ANQGSEA. This chain's CDR3 is CSVAGDIAQPQHF. DNA for the CDR3: TGCAGCGTTGCGGGGGATATTGCTCAGCCCCAGCATTTT.

The chain combines TRBV6-1 with TRBJ2-6; a possible D gene is TRBD2 (6 bases). The CDR3 sequence is 18 residues long. Germline V CDR1 and CDR2: MNHNS, SASEGT. The V gene lost 2 bases and the J gene lost 5 bases, with 19 bases spanning the gap. The CDR3 bases are TGTGCCAGCAGTGAAACTATGCCCGAGGGGAGGTGGGCCAACGTCCTGACTTTC. Protein sequence: CASSETMPEGRWANVLTF.

V and J are TRBV29-1 and TRBJ1-4; 8 nucleotides line up with TRBD1. This CDR3 spans 12 amino acids. The germline CDR1 and CDR2 sequences are SQVTM and ANQGSEA. The V segment lost 7 bases and the J segment 6 bases; nucleotides outside the gene matches: 4. The CDR3 bases are TGCAGCGGCGGACAGGGCTATGAAAAACTGTTTTTT. Protein product: CSGGQGYEKLFF.

The chain recombines TRBV19 with TRBJ1-1; maybe TRBD1 (5 bases). This CDR3 has 14 residues. The V end lost 6 bases, the J end lost 2 bases, and 13 bases lay between the germline ends. CDR1 and CDR2 (germline): LNHDA, SQIVND (reference sequence). Here the CDR3 reads CASSPGLPNTEAFF. The CDR3 coding sequence is TGTGCCAGTAGCCCGGGACTGCCAAACACTGAAGCTTTCTTT.

The chain is built from TRBV9 and TRBJ2-2; 7 nucleotides line up with TRBD2. The V segment lost 1 base and the J segment 5 bases; nucleotides outside the gene matches: 11. This CDR3 region has 17 residues. The germline V gene has CDR1 SGDLS and CDR2 YYNGEE. The CDR3 loop reads CASSVWASGAGTGELFF. CDR3 in DNA: TGTGCCAGCAGCGTATGGGCTAGCGGAGCAGGGACCGGGGAGCTGTTTTTT.

J is TRBJ2-1 and V is TRBV6-2 or TRBV6-3, with TRBD1 identical over 7 bases. The CDR3 has 19 amino acids. Looked up from germline, CDR1 is MNHEY and CDR2 is SVGEGT. Trimming removed 0 bases from V and 0 bases from J; junction bases left unmatched: 11. CDR3 DNA sequence: TGTGCCAGCAGTTACTCCTTGAGACTCGACAGGGCCTCCTACAATGAGCAGTTCTTC. Translated, it gives CASSYSLRLDRASYNEQFF.

This clone was seen a few times. Other DNA sequences of this sample code for an identical CDR3. The chain couples TRBV13 to TRBJ2-1; 10 bases agree with TRBD2. The length of the CDR3 is 17 residues. V lost 0 bases to trimming and J lost 0 bases; unmatched junction nucleotides: 2. Germline V gene lookup returns CDR1 PRHDT and CDR2 FYEKMQ (reference sequence). CDR3 sequence (DNA): TGTGCCAGCAGCTTAGGACTAGCGGGGAGCTCCTACAATGAGCAGTTCTTC. This sequence encodes CASSLGLAGSSYNEQFF.

A remark on this clone: This same CDR3 is encoded by further DNA sequences in the sample. This rearrangement joins TRBV6-5 to TRBJ2-5; 8 nucleotides line up with TRBD1. This CDR3 is built from 13 residues. V shed 6 bases, J shed 2 bases, and the junction held 2 bases outside the gene matches. The germline V gene has CDR1 MNHEY and CDR2 SVGAGI. CDR3 residues: CASRRTGQETQYF. CDR3 nucleotide sequence: TGTGCCAGCAGAAGGACAGGGCAAGAGACCCAGTACTTC.

The chain is built from TRBV23-1 and TRBJ1-5, with D possibly matching TRBD1 (6 bases). TRBV23-1 qualifies as an ORF whose function is uncertain. This CDR3 contains 14 residues. V was clipped by 3 bases and J by 7 bases, with 13 bases between them. The chain's CDR3 is CASSHPGANQPQHF. The CDR3 nucleotides are TGCGCCAGCAGTCACCCAGGGGCGAACCAGCCCCAGCATTTT.

Only one count was recorded for this clone. CDR3 coding DNA: TGTGCCATCAGCCGGACTAGCGGCACTAGCACAGATACGCAGTATTTT. This translates into CAISRTSGTSTDTQYF. The chain employs TRBV10-3 and TRBJ2-3; 10 positions match TRBD2. Germline loops: CDR1 ENHRY, CDR2 SYGVKD. CDR3 length: 16 amino acids. Trimming at V came to 6 bases and at J to 0 bases, leaving 6 bases not matched to a gene.

The chain links TRBV4-1 to TRBJ2-2; D might be TRBD2 (5 bases). Germline values: CDR1 MGHRA, CDR2 YSYEKL. The CDR3 runs 15 residues. The V end was cut by 4 bases, the J end by 0 bases, with 9 bases between. CDR3 DNA sequence: TGCGCCAGCAGCCCTGAGGGCACGAACACCGGGGAGCTGTTTTTT. Protein sequence: CASSPEGTNTGELFF.

This chain connects TRBV6-1 to TRBJ1-1; tentative D call: TRBD1 (6 bases). The V end was cut by 1 base, the J end by 5 bases, with 14 bases between. The CDR3 runs to 15 residues. Germline loops: CDR1 MNHNS, CDR2 SASEGT. The CDR3 sequence is CASSEVSGAETEAFF. Here the CDR3 DNA reads TGTGCCAGCAGTGAAGTTTCAGGGGCAGAGACTGAAGCTTTCTTT.

The gene calls are TRBV7-9 and TRBJ1-4; 7 positions agree with TRBD1. V was pared by 1 base and J by 10 bases, with 3 bases of the junction left unmatched. From germline, CDR1 is SEHNR and CDR2 FQNEAQ (reference sequence). This CDR3 comprises 13 residues. The CDR3 spells CASSLDSGGKLFF. As DNA, the CDR3 is TGTGCCAGCAGCTTAGACTCAGGGGGAAAACTGTTTTTT. The full variable domain, rest sourced from reference TRBV7-9 and TRBJ1-4, is DTGVSQNPRHKITKRGQNVTFRCDPISEHNRLYWYRQTLGQGPEFLTYFQNEAQLEKSRLLSDRFSAERPKGSFSTLEIQRTEQGDSAMYLCASSLDSGGKLFFGSGTQLSVL.

As for this clone: In the same sample, other DNA sequences code for this CDR3. This chain uses TRBV24-1 with TRBJ2-2; 9 nucleotides agree with TRBD1. J was trimmed by 6 bases and V by 5 bases; bases with no gene match: 6. This CDR3 is built from 15 residues. Germline CDR1 is KGHDR and CDR2 is SFDVKD. The CDR3 loop is CATSAPDRGAGELFF. The CDR3 DNA follows: TGTGCCACCAGTGCTCCAGACAGGGGGGCCGGGGAGCTGTTTTTT.

The genes are TRBV2 and TRBJ2-1, with 14 bases identical to TRBD2. J was trimmed by 7 bases and V by 4 bases; bases with no gene match: 9. The CDR3 spans 17 residues. Germline CDR1 and CDR2: SNHLY and FYNNEI. CDR3 sequence (DNA): TGTGCCAGCAGTGGTTGGACTAGCGGGGGGTTGATTAATGAGCAGTTCTTC. This gives the protein CASSGWTSGGLINEQFF.

The chain links TRBV30 to TRBJ2-5; weak D call: TRBD1 (7 bases). The length of the CDR3 is 12 residues. V lost 5 bases and J lost 1, with 8 bases in between. Germline CDR1 reads GTSNPN; CDR2 reads SVGIG (reference sequence). The CDR3 DNA is TGTGCCTGGCAGGGGGGCCAAGAGACCCAGTACTTC. Translation: CAWQGGQETQYF.

The gene calls are TRBV28 and TRBJ2-5, with D hard to call. This CDR3 comprises 11 residues. In germline, CDR1 is MDHEN, CDR2 SYDVKM. The V end was cut by 5 bases, the J end by 5 bases, with 6 bases between. DNA for the CDR3: TGTGCCAGCAGTCTGGAGGAGACCCAGTACTTC. Translation: CASSLEETQYF.

This clone was seen only once. The rearrangement uses TRBV7-2 and TRBJ2-2; D is undetermined. In germline, CDR1 is SGHTA, CDR2 FQGNSA. Trimming left V 1 base short and J 7 bases short, with 13 bases between. The CDR3 extends over 15 amino acids. In DNA, the CDR3 is TGTGCCAGCAGCTTAGAAATTGTCGGTAACGGGGAGCTGTTTTTT. Its translation is CASSLEIVGNGELFF.

The chain couples TRBV7-9 to TRBJ2-2; D is unresolved. The germline V gene has CDR1 SEHNR and CDR2 FQNEAQ (reference sequence). CDR3 length: 17 amino acids. Trimming took 3 bases from V and 7 from J, leaving 21 bases between them. In nucleotides, the CDR3 is TGTGCCAGCAGCTTTCCCCAAGGAACAGTCTATGGCGGGGAGCTGTTTTTT. It is translated as CASSFPQGTVYGGELFF.

This chain connects TRBV6-5 to TRBJ2-5, with no clear D. The CDR3 consists of 13 residues. Between the trimmed V and J ends, which lost 1 base and 3 bases, there was a span of 6 bases. Germline V gene data show CDR1 as MNHEY and CDR2 as SVGAGI. The CDR3 coding sequence is TGTGCCAGCAGTTACTTCCCTAAAGAGACCCAGTACTTC. It translates to CASSYFPKETQYF.

This chain connects TRBV29-1 to TRBJ2-1, with 7 bases that match TRBD2. The V and J ends lost 4 bases and 3 bases, in that order; junction bases with no gene match: 9. This CDR3 is built from 15 residues. Per germline, CDR1 SQVTM and CDR2 ANQGSEA. The CDR3 region has the DNA TGCAGCGTTGCGTCCGTCCGGGGGGACTACAATGAGCAGTTCTTC. It codes for CSVASVRGDYNEQFF.

This chain connects TRBV7-6 to TRBJ2-2; a weak D match, TRBD1 (6 bases). Trimming stripped 4 bases from V and 4 bases from J, with 10 bases between. Germline-derived CDR1 and CDR2 are SGHVS and FNYEAQ. This CDR3 comprises 14 residues. In nucleotides, the CDR3 is TGTGCCAGCAGCTCTGACAGGAGCACCGGGGAGCTGTTTTTT. Amino acids: CASSSDRSTGELFF.

The V gene is TRBV27, the J gene TRBJ2-3; 10 bases align to TRBD1. CDR3 length equals 15 residues. After removal of 7 bases from V and 6 bases from J, the junction contained 10 bases not matched to a gene. Germline CDR1 is MNHEY and CDR2 is SMNVEV (reference sequence). CDR3 bases: TGTGCCAGCACCAAAGACAGGGGGCGCGTCGATACGCAGTATTTT. This sequence encodes CASTKDRGRVDTQYF.

The J gene is TRBJ2-5, the V gene TRBV11-2, with TRBD2 as a possible D gene (6 bases). V was clipped by 1 base and J by 1 base, with 16 bases between them. Looked up from germline, CDR1 is SGHAT and CDR2 is FQNNGV. The CDR3 totals 17 residues. This CDR3 reads CASSLGGDSSGQETQYF. The CDR3, as DNA: TGTGCCAGCAGCTTAGGGGGGGATAGCAGTGGCCAAGAGACCCAGTACTTC.